This T cell receptor beta chain was captured in a study of T-cell memory formation after mild COVID-19 (dated by TCRdb to the early 2020s). Regarding the complete study: TCR sequence clusters from the two donors were largely donor specific. In two donors, T-cell clones that expanded and contracted after mild COVID-19 were followed by sequencing TCRalpha and TCRbeta repertoires longitudinally. The cohort was made up of two young adult volunteers, one female and one male, who were previously healthy. General conclusions and limits of the study: Contracting CD4+ clones turned up mainly in the CM and EM memory subsets, whereas EMRA was where CD8+ clones were enriched. Balanced CD4/CD8 phenotypes were observed for clones contracting from day 15 to 85, whereas a bias towards CD4+ was observed for a second wave of clones expanding from day 15 to 37. Only two mild cases were covered by the study, and larger cohorts that include severe cases with pre-infection samples were considered necessary. SARS-CoV-2 specificity was not confirmed for the second-wave clones peaking on day 37. Some responding clones were detected in pre-infection memory, which suggested that pre-existing cross-reactive memory T cells had joined the SARS-CoV-2 response.

Via the germline V gene, CDR1 is SGHTA and CDR2 FQGNSA. Here V drops 1 base and J drops 4 bases, and the junction holds 5 bases not matched to any gene. Taken from cysteine to phenylalanine, the CDR3 has 17 residues. CDR3 DNA only is kept here, 51 bases in frame from base 1. Ficoll-Paque density gradient centrifugation was the method used to isolate PBMCs. This clonotype was seen many times. Its antigen remains undetermined. No much larger clone exists at a distance of one base, and base qualities are not known. Sequencing used an Illumina NovaSeq 6000. Using 5'RACE with constant-segment primers, TCRalpha and TCRbeta cDNA libraries were constructed, with sample barcodes and unique molecular identifiers added in the process. RNA was extracted from every sample with Trizol reagent. The libraries were amplified in two PCR steps, and the second step added a second sample barcode and Illumina TruSeq adapters. Sequencing of libraries was performed on an Illumina NovaSeq with 2 x 150 bp paired-end reads. As for how the authors treated the data: With migec v1.2.7, reads were demultiplexed and then collapsed into UMI-guided consensus sequences. Using mixcr v2.1.11, the UMI consensuses were aligned to TRA and TRB V and J templates and assembled into clonotypes. A clonotype was counted as expanded or contracted only if both edgeR and NoisET called the change significant, with noise models trained on biological replicates. For edgeR calls, a false discovery rate-adjusted p below 0.01 and a log2 fold-change threshold of 1 were applied. As an exploratory analysis of dynamics, PCA with hierarchical clustering was applied to max-normalized trajectories of the 1000 most abundant clonotypes. Each responding clone was given a CD4 or CD8 phenotype based on the CD4+ and CD8+ repertoires, which had been sequenced separately. The public reads were quality trimmed at Q25 with fastp and then assembled into clones with MiXCR by TCRdb, keeping productive beta chains. Every distinct CDR3 protein forms one entry, paired with its most common genes and DNA. TCRdb's processing, not the authors', yielded these V and J calls. This sample gives 25,000 or so distinct CDR3 sequences in total; around 6.8% of them show up just once. In total, the top ten clones hold around 14% of the sample.

The sequenced sample was PBMCs or a T cell subset sorted from them (not recorded which). The clonotype comes from an adult woman who had mild COVID-19 (a few samples of this study predate the infection). The sample titles of this study are shuffled in the database, so cell type and time point are left out; the donor was told from shared clones. The rearranged segments are TRBV7-2 and TRBJ1-5, with 12 middle bases fitting TRBD1. The encoded CDR3 is CASSLEGTGGRNQPQHF. The DNA sequence reads TGTGCCAGCAGCTTAGAAGGGACAGGGGGCCGAAATCAGCCCCAGCATTTT.